This T cell receptor (beta chain) is drawn from a study of PD-1 blockade in mismatch repair-deficient tumors. On the study more broadly: Enrolled about 2013-2017, patients had progressing, pretreated mismatch repair-deficient cancers of around twelve types. Study outcomes and limitations: After pembrolizumab, tumor-resident clones rose rapidly, then generally contracted before radiologic responses.

All patients were mismatch repair deficient, assessed by either PCR or immunohistochemistry. Points on this clone: The antigen is not known.

TCRdb's copy holds only in-frame clones and misses some; the assay was immunoSEQ multiplex PCR. The sample shows some 48,000 clones, 81% of them seen only once. The CDR3 is 14 amino acids. Trimming removed 0 bases at V and 4 bases at J, with 11 bases between. Looked up from germline, CDR1 is SGDLS and CDR2 is YYNGEE. This chain uses TRBV9 with TRBJ2-7; D uncertain. The specimen comprised peripheral blood, sampled roughly 21 weeks after starting pembrolizumab. The sequence was collected from an adult with mismatch repair-deficient cancer. The CDR3 reads CASSVGGREYEQYF. The CDR3 DNA follows: TGTGCCAGCAGCGTAGGCGGCAGAGAATACGAGCAGTACTTC. Based on the CDR3 plus reference TRBV9 and TRBJ2-7, the full variable domain is DSGVTQTPKHLITATGQRVTLRCSPRSGDLSVYWYQQSLDQGLQFLIQYYNGEERAKGNILERFSAQQFPDLHSELNLSSLELGDSALYFCASSVGGREYEQYFGPGTRLTVT.